This T cell receptor (beta chain) was sequenced during a study of cytomegalovirus exposure and HLA in healthy donors. Study results and caveats: Presence/absence analyses supposed approximately even sequencing depth among donors. A missense variant in DCLRE1C was later tied to TCR beta V- and J-gene trimming. 15,000 to 20,000 TCR beta sequences were associated with HLA alleles at 0.05 false discovery rate in a later analysis.

In germline, CDR1 is SGHTA, CDR2 FQGNSA. J gave up 7 bases and V 4 bases, and 7 bases lay outside the gene matches. The CDR3 contains 14 residues. The donors were healthy bone marrow donors. This clone was picked up a small number of times. Antigen unknown. Primers for the PCR totalled 60 Vbeta and 13 Jbeta. Produced via immunoSEQ multiplex PCR; TCRdb's table is partial and in-frame only. The sample contains about 41,000 clones, roughly 80% of which appear only once. The chain joins TRBV7-2 to TRBJ2-1, with 7 bases identical to TRBD2. This TCR came from a man aged 45-60 years in good health and CMV-seronegative. Material: PBMCs. The CDR3: CASSSPWGGNEQFF. The CDR3 DNA reads as TGTGCCAGCAGCTCCCCTTGGGGGGGGAATGAGCAGTTCTTC.